The clone carrying this TCR beta chain appeared a single time. The antigen remains unidentified. Generated by immunoSEQ multiplex PCR, the TCRdb table keeps only in-frame clones and is missing some. The table has some 80,000 clones, just over 90% seen once; the top ten hold about 5%. The data originate from a study of OX40 agonist ivuxolimab in advanced cancers. Study at large: Eligibility admitted prior anti-PD-1, anti-PD-L1 or anti-CTLA-4 therapy; about 40% had some. Study-wide results and caveats: At 0.1 to 3.0 mg/kg and by week 6, clonal expansion occurred in CD4+ and CD8+ blood T cells.

J was trimmed by 5 bases and V by 4 bases; bases with no gene match: 7. This CDR3 is built from 14 residues. Germline V gives CDR1 SGHNT, CDR2 YYREEE (reference sequence). The rearrangement uses TRBV5-4 and TRBJ2-3; 7 bases fit TRBD1. The clonotype comes from an adult with an advanced solid tumor such as melanoma, head and neck, liver or kidney cancer. The sequenced sample was CD4+ or CD8+ T cells sorted from blood, obtained in a trial of the OX40 agonist ivuxolimab. CDR3 region: CASSKGQQGDTQYF. The CDR3 bases are TGTGCCAGCAGCAAGGGACAGCAGGGAGATACGCAGTATTTT.